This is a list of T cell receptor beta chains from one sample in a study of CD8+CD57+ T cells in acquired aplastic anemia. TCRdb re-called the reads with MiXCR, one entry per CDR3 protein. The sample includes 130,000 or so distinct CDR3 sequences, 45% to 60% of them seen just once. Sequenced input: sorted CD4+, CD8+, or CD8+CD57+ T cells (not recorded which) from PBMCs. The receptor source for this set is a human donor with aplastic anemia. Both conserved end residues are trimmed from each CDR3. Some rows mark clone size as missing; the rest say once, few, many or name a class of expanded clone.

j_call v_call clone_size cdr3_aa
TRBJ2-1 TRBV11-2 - ASSLVGLAGVNEQF
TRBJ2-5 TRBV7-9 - ASSLWGPETQY
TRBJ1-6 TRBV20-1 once SARVDLAGGDSPLH
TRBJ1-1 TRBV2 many ASFSITEAF
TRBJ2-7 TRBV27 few ASGLAGGLDEQY
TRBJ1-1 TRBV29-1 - SVDDRAGAF
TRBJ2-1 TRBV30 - ALDRARNEQF
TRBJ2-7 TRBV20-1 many SASQGVSREQY
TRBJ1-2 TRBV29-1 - SVGTGGGYT
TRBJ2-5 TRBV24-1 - ATSDRTGGEETQY
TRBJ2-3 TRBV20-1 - SASVSGTVDTQY
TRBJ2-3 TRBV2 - ARSRQTSTDTQY
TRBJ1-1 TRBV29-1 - SVGGLNTEAF
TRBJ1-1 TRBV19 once ASSIVTEGTEAF
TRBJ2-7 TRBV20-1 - SAPRGDYGSYEQY
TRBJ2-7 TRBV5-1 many ASSIVPSREQY
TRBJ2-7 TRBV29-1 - SVAARDRVYEQY
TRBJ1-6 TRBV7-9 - ASSPGNSPLH
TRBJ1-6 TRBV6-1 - ASSPQTGNNSPLH
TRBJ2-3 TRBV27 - ASSPTVSTTDTQY